Below are 16 T cell receptor beta chains sequenced from a single sample in a study of identifying expanded T cells in peripheral blood. Generated by immunoSEQ multiplex PCR, the TCRdb table keeps only in-frame clones and is missing some. The sample carries some 120,000 clones, around 84% recorded once. Sequenced material: blood. The receptor source for this set is a person aged 18 to 75 in good health.

CDR3 nucleotides: TGTGCCAGCACTCAGGACAGCTATGGCTACACCTTC. Protein product: CASTQDSYGYTF. The J gene is TRBJ1-2, the V gene TRBV6-1; weak D call: TRBD1 (6 bases). This CDR3 has 12 residues. V was trimmed by 7 bases and J by 4 bases, leaving 10 bases between them. Germline lookup yields CDR1 MNHNS and CDR2 SASEGT.

The chain employs TRBV5-6 and TRBJ1-2; D remains unclear. With 2 bases removed from V and 0 bases from J, the gap between germline ends came to 14 bases. Germline V gene sequence: CDR1 SGHDT, CDR2 YYEEEE. CDR3 size: 16 residues. The CDR3 region has the DNA TGTGCCAGCAGCTTAGGTGAGAGTTCAGCTAACTATGGCTACACCTTC. It is translated as CASSLGESSANYGYTF.

The chain uses TRBV30 and TRBJ1-5; D unresolved. Germline CDR1 GTSNPN, CDR2 SVGIG (reference sequence). The CDR3 extends over 14 amino acids. Between the trimmed V and J ends, which lost 3 bases and 4 bases, there was a span of 13 bases. The CDR3 DNA sequence: TGTGCCTGGAGGAGGAAGGCCTCAAATCAGCCCCAGCATTTT. This gives the protein CAWRRKASNQPQHF. Full variable domain (outside the CDR3, taken from reference TRBV30 and TRBJ1-5): SQTIHQWPATLVQPVGSPLSLECTVEGTSNPNLYWYRQAAGRGLQLLFYSVGIGQISSEVPQNLSASRPQDRQFILSSKKLLLSDSGFYLCAWRRKASNQPQHFGDGTRLSIL.

This chain connects TRBV7-3 to TRBJ1-3, with no clear D. V was shortened by 5 bases and J by 0 bases, with 11 bases between the two germline ends. Per germline, CDR1 SGHTA and CDR2 FQGTGA. This CDR3 is built from 15 residues. CDR3 in amino acids: CASSPGRSSGNTIYF. Here the CDR3 DNA reads TGTGCCAGCAGCCCCGGACGGAGCTCTGGAAACACCATATATTTT.

J is TRBJ1-2 and V is TRBV6-5, with 10 nucleotides matching TRBD1. This CDR3 region has 15 residues. CDR1 is MNHEY, CDR2 SVGAGI, per germline. Germline trimming cut 6 bases from V and 3 bases from J; bases unmatched to any gene: 7. For the CDR3, the DNA is TGTGCCAGCAGAGCAGGGACAGGGGCCCACTATGGCTACACCTTC. This codes for CASRAGTGAHYGYTF.

This clone is a singleton in its sample. The J gene is TRBJ2-3, the V gene TRBV2; TRBD1 or TRBD2 may be the D gene (5 bases each). V lost 4 bases to trimming and J lost 2 bases, with 10 bases between them. This CDR3 has 14 amino acids. Germline V CDR1 and CDR2: SNHLY, FYNNEI. The CDR3 DNA reads TGTGCCAGCAGTGCGGGACCAAACACAGATACGCAGTATTTT. This codes for CASSAGPNTDTQYF. The full variable domain, with the rest looked up from reference TRBV2 and TRBJ2-3, is EPEVTQTPSHQVTQMGQEVILRCVPISNHLYFYWYRQILGQKVEFLVSFYNNEISEKSEIFDDQFSVERPDGSNFTLKIRSTKLEDSAMYFCASSAGPNTDTQYFGPGTRLTVL.

The chain joins TRBV11-2 to TRBJ1-2, with TRBD1 matching 7 bases. V shed 5 bases, J shed 3 bases, and the junction held 3 bases outside the gene matches. The germline gives CDR1 SGHAT, CDR2 FQNNGV. The CDR3 runs 13 residues. The CDR3 loop is CASSRDRDYGYTF. DNA of the CDR3: TGTGCCAGCAGCCGGGACAGAGACTATGGCTACACCTTC.

This chain uses TRBV4-3 with TRBJ1-1; a possible D gene is TRBD1 (5 bases). CDR1 and CDR2 (germline): LGHNA, YSLEER. This CDR3 is 17 amino acids long. Trimming shortened V by 0 bases and J by 4 bases, and 18 bases separated the two germline ends. CDR3 DNA sequence: TGCGCCAGCAGCCAAGAGGGAAATGCGGGGCAGCTCACTGAAGCTTTCTTT. Amino acid sequence: CASSQEGNAGQLTEAFF.

V usage is TRBV18 and J usage is TRBJ2-3, with a tentative D call TRBD2 (5 bases). CDR1 KGHSH and CDR2 LQKENI come from the germline V gene. V gave up 3 bases and J gave up 6 bases, with 10 bases separating them. CDR3 length: 13 amino acids. The CDR3 DNA is TGTGCCAGCTCACCCTCTCGGGGTGATACGCAGTATTTT. Translation gives CASSPSRGDTQYF. The variable domain in full, completed from reference TRBV18 and TRBJ2-3, reads NAGVMQNPRHLVRRRGQEARLRCSPMKGHSHVYWYRQLPEEGLKFMVYLQKENIIDESGMPKERFSAEFPKEGPSILRIQQVVRGDSAAYFCASSPSRGDTQYFGPGTRLTVL.

This clone was seen more than once but under ten times. The V call is TRBV7-9, the J call TRBJ1-1, with TRBD1 matching 7 bases. Germline CDR1 and CDR2: SEHNR and FQNEAQ (reference sequence). V shed 5 bases, J shed 2 bases, and the junction held 5 bases outside the gene matches. The CDR3 runs to 14 residues. DNA for the CDR3: TGTGCCAGCAGCCCACGACAGGGAAACACTGAAGCTTTCTTT. This translates into CASSPRQGNTEAFF.

The chain links TRBV7-2 to TRBJ1-5, with D maybe TRBD1 (6 bases). CDR1 SGHTA and CDR2 FQGNSA come from the germline V gene. The germline V and J ends were trimmed by 5 bases and 11 bases, with 19 bases remaining between them. CDR3 length: 14 amino acids. The DNA for the CDR3 is TGTGCCAGCAGCGCCTACAGGGAGGAGGGGGCCCAGCATTTT. It encodes CASSAYREEGAQHF.

V is TRBV29-1 and J is TRBJ1-1; no firm D call. Between the trimmed V and J ends, which lost 4 bases and 1 base, there was a span of 7 bases. This CDR3 region has 12 residues. CDR1 and CDR2 (germline): SQVTM, ANQGSEA. The CDR3 DNA reads TGCAGCGTTGTGATCCAGAACACTGAAGCTTTCTTT. Translation: CSVVIQNTEAFF.

This chain links TRBV5-1 with TRBJ2-7; D is possibly TRBD2 (6 bases). Trimming took off 4 bases at V and 4 bases at J, with 15 bases between the two ends. The CDR3 is 14 amino acids. The germline V gene has CDR1 SGHRS and CDR2 YFSETQ. CDR3 loop: CASSQGDSPYEQYF. CDR3 coding DNA: TGCGCCAGCAGCCAAGGGGACTCTCCGTACGAGCAGTACTTC.

The chain has TRBV5-4 and TRBJ2-5, with TRBD1 matching 7 bases. CDR3 length equals 14 residues. CDR1 and CDR2 (germline): SGHNT, YYREEE (reference sequence). Unmatched junction bases numbered 2, after V lost 2 bases and J lost 1 base. The CDR3 sequence: CASSFRTGQETQYF. In DNA form, the CDR3 reads TGTGCCAGCAGCTTCCGGACAGGCCAAGAGACCCAGTACTTC.

The chain uses TRBV4-1 and TRBJ1-2; maybe TRBD1 (5 bases). This CDR3 region has 18 residues. Germline V gene data show CDR1 as MGHRA and CDR2 as YSYEKL. With 4 bases removed from V and 0 bases from J, the gap between germline ends came to 21 bases. DNA of the CDR3: TGCGCCAGCAGCCTTTTCCGGGACGTAAAGACCGCTAACTATGGCTACACCTTC. Encoded protein: CASSLFRDVKTANYGYTF.

Here the CDR3 reads CASTRGSSYEQYF. In DNA, the CDR3 is TGTGCCAGCACTCGTGGGAGCTCCTACGAGCAGTACTTC. The chain links TRBV6-5 to TRBJ2-7; D might be TRBD2 (5 bases). CDR1 is MNHEY, CDR2 SVGAGI, per germline. Trimming removed 7 bases from V and 0 bases from J, with 10 bases in between. CDR3 size: 13 residues.